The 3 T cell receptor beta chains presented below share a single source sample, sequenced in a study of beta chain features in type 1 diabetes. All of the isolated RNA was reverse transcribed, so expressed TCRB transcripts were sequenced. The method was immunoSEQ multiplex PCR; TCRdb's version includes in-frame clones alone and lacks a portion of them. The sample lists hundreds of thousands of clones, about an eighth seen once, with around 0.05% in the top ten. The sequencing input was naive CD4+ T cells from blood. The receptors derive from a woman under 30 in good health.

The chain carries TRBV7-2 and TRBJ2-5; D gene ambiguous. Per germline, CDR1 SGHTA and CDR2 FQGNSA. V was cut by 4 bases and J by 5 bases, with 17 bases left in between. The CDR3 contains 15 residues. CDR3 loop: CASSSNTANLETQYF. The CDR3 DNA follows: TGTGCCAGCAGCTCAAACACGGCCAACCTTGAGACCCAGTACTTC.

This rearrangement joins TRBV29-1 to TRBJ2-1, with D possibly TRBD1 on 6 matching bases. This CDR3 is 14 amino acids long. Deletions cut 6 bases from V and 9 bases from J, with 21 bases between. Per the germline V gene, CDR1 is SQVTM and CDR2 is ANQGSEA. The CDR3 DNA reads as TGCAGCGTATTGGTCCTAGGGGGACGCGGTGAGCAGTTCTTC. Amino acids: CSVLVLGGRGEQFF.

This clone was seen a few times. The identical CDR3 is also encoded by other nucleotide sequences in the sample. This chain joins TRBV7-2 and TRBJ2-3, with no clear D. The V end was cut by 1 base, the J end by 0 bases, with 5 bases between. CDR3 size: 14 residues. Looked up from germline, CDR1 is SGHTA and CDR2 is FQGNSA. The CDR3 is CASSLVVSTDTQYF. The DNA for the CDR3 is TGTGCCAGCAGCTTAGTAGTCAGCACAGATACGCAGTATTTT.